These T cell receptor beta chains were read from a single sample in a study of cytomegalovirus exposure and HLA in healthy donors. Here immunoSEQ multiplex PCR was the method, and the copy in TCRdb shows in-frame clones only, minus some. The table has under 150,000 clones, roughly 77% seen once. Sequencing was performed on PBMCs. Receptor source: a middle-aged woman in good health and CMV-seropositive. CDR3s include the opening cysteine and the closing phenylalanine or tryptophan. A D gene is named only where the DNA matches it firmly. Size is stated for part of the rows, as once, few or many counts, or as a class when the clone is expanded.

V gene: TRBV27; D gene: TRBD1; J gene: TRBJ1-4; clone size: .; CDR3 DNA: TGTGCCAGCAGTGAGGGACAGGGGAGTACAAAACTGTTTTTT; CDR3 protein: CASSEGQGSTKLFF
V gene: TRBV18; D gene: TRBD1; J gene: TRBJ2-7; clone size: .; CDR3 DNA: TGTGCCAGCTCAACAGGGGGTAAGGGACAAAACTACGAGCAGTACTTC; CDR3 protein: CASSTGGKGQNYEQYF
V gene: TRBV10-3; D gene: .; J gene: TRBJ2-3; clone size: .; CDR3 DNA: TGTGCCATCAGTGACGGAGGGGACACAGATACGCAGTATTTT; CDR3 protein: CAISDGGDTDTQYF
V gene: TRBV7-9; D gene: TRBD2; J gene: TRBJ2-5; clone size: .; CDR3 DNA: TGTGCCAGCAGCTTAACTAGCGGTAGGGCAGAGACCCAGTACTTC; CDR3 protein: CASSLTSGRAETQYF
V gene: TRBV7-8; D gene: TRBD2; J gene: TRBJ2-1; clone size: .; CDR3 DNA: TGTGCCAGCAGCTTAAAAACCGGACTAGCGGGGGCCCTAACCTACAATGAGCAGTTCTTC; CDR3 protein: CASSLKTGLAGALTYNEQFF
V gene: TRBV15; D gene: .; J gene: TRBJ1-5; clone size: .; CDR3 DNA: TGTGCCACCGCCCAGGGGTATCAGCCCCAGCATTTT; CDR3 protein: CATAQGYQPQHF
V gene: TRBV28; D gene: TRBD1; J gene: TRBJ1-1; clone size: once; CDR3 DNA: TGTGCCAGCAGCCTACAGGGGATGTCTGAAGCTTTCTTT; CDR3 protein: CASSLQGMSEAFF
V gene: TRBV10-2; D gene: .; J gene: TRBJ2-2; clone size: .; CDR3 DNA: TGCGCCAGCAGTGCCCACCGCGCTCACCCCGGGGAGCTGTTTTTT; CDR3 protein: CASSAHRAHPGELFF
V gene: TRBV29-1; D gene: .; J gene: TRBJ1-4; clone size: .; CDR3 DNA: TGCAGCGTTGACGCGGGTGGAAAACTGTTTTTT; CDR3 protein: CSVDAGGKLFF
V gene: TRBV28; D gene: .; J gene: TRBJ2-5; clone size: .; CDR3 DNA: TGTGCCAGCAGTCTTAAGCGGGCTTACCAAGAGACCCAGTACTTC; CDR3 protein: CASSLKRAYQETQYF
V gene: TRBV6-1; D gene: .; J gene: TRBJ1-5; clone size: .; CDR3 DNA: TGTGCCAGCAGTGTCGGGGGAACCCACAATCAGCCCCAGCATTTT; CDR3 protein: CASSVGGTHNQPQHF
V gene: TRBV7-9; D gene: TRBD1; J gene: TRBJ2-1; clone size: .; CDR3 DNA: TGTGCCAGCAGCTTATCCGGACAGGGAAGTGATGAGCAGTTCTTC; CDR3 protein: CASSLSGQGSDEQFF
V gene: TRBV19; D gene: .; J gene: TRBJ2-5; clone size: .; CDR3 DNA: TGTGCCAGTAGTATCGGGATGGAAGAGACCCAGTACTTC; CDR3 protein: CASSIGMEETQYF
V gene: TRBV27; D gene: TRBD1; J gene: TRBJ1-1; clone size: .; CDR3 DNA: TGTGCCAGCAGTCTCGGACAGGGTATTGAAGCTTTCTTT; CDR3 protein: CASSLGQGIEAFF
V gene: TRBV14; D gene: TRBD1; J gene: TRBJ1-3; clone size: .; CDR3 DNA: TGTGCCAGCAGGTGGACAGGGAGAAACACCATATATTTT; CDR3 protein: CASRWTGRNTIYF
V gene: TRBV6-6; D gene: .; J gene: TRBJ2-1; clone size: large; CDR3 DNA: TGTGCCAGCAGTTACTCGACGGGGGTAAAAACTGAGCAGTTCTTC; CDR3 protein: CASSYSTGVKTEQFF
V gene: TRBV5-1; D gene: TRBD1; J gene: TRBJ1-1; clone size: once; CDR3 DNA: TGCGCCAGCAGCTTGGACAGGGGGCTCACTGAAGCTTTCTTT; CDR3 protein: CASSLDRGLTEAFF
V gene: TRBV4-1; D gene: .; J gene: TRBJ1-1; clone size: once; CDR3 DNA: TGCGCCAGCAGCCAAGAGGAGGGGTTTGGTGACACTGAAGCTTTCTTT; CDR3 protein: CASSQEEGFGDTEAFF
V gene: TRBV13; D gene: .; J gene: TRBJ2-1; clone size: .; CDR3 DNA: TGTGCCAGCAGCCCGGAGGCTAGGAATGAGCAGTTCTTC; CDR3 protein: CASSPEARNEQFF
V gene: TRBV28; D gene: .; J gene: TRBJ1-2; clone size: .; CDR3 DNA: TGTGCCAGCAGTCCGCGACAGACTGATCGCTACACCTTC; CDR3 protein: CASSPRQTDRYTF
V gene: TRBV5-6; D gene: TRBD2; J gene: TRBJ2-3; clone size: .; CDR3 DNA: TGTGCCAGCAGCCCCGTTGGGCGGGACTACACAGATACGCAGTATTTT; CDR3 protein: CASSPVGRDYTDTQYF
V gene: TRBV5-1; D gene: .; J gene: TRBJ2-5; clone size: .; CDR3 DNA: TGCGCCAGCAGCTTGGATGGACAGCTACAAGAGACCCAGTACTTC; CDR3 protein: CASSLDGQLQETQYF
V gene: TRBV5-5; D gene: .; J gene: TRBJ2-5; clone size: .; CDR3 DNA: TGTGCCAGCAGCTTGTCCTCGCGGGTCCAGGCAGGGACCCAGTACTTC; CDR3 protein: CASSLSSRVQAGTQYF
V gene: TRBV7-9; D gene: .; J gene: TRBJ1-6; clone size: few; CDR3 DNA: TGTGCCAGCAGCTTAGACATATTAAATTCACCCCTCCACTTT; CDR3 protein: CASSLDILNSPLHF
V gene: TRBV5-1; D gene: TRBD2; J gene: TRBJ2-7; clone size: .; CDR3 DNA: TGCGCCAGCAGCTTTAGCGGGGGCGACCCCGAGCAGTACTTC; CDR3 protein: CASSFSGGDPEQYF
V gene: TRBV5-1; D gene: TRBD1; J gene: TRBJ1-4; clone size: .; CDR3 DNA: TGCGCCAGCAGCTTTGGACAGGGCAATGAAAAACTGTTTTTT; CDR3 protein: CASSFGQGNEKLFF
V gene: TRBV6-5; D gene: TRBD1; J gene: TRBJ2-7; clone size: once; CDR3 DNA: TGTGCCAGCAGTTACGCGGGACAGGGTATGAGCTACGAGCAGTACTTC; CDR3 protein: CASSYAGQGMSYEQYF
V gene: TRBV7-9; D gene: TRBD2; J gene: TRBJ2-5; clone size: .; CDR3 DNA: TGTGCCAGCAGCCCACTAGCGGGAGTCTATGAGCAGTACTTC; CDR3 protein: CASSPLAGVYEQYF
V gene: TRBV29-1; D gene: .; J gene: TRBJ1-2; clone size: .; CDR3 DNA: TGCAGCGTTGTTAGAGAAAATGGCTACACCTTC; CDR3 protein: CSVVRENGYTF
V gene: TRBV20-1; D gene: TRBD1; J gene: TRBJ2-7; clone size: .; CDR3 DNA: TGCAGTGGGAGACAGGGGCCCGAGCAGTACTTC; CDR3 protein: CSGRQGPEQYF
V gene: TRBV30; D gene: .; J gene: TRBJ1-4; clone size: .; CDR3 DNA: TGTGCCTGGAGTGTTTTGGGAGCTGGAGAAAAACTGTTTTTT; CDR3 protein: CAWSVLGAGEKLFF
V gene: TRBV2; D gene: TRBD1; J gene: TRBJ1-2; clone size: .; CDR3 DNA: TGTGCCAGCAGGACGGGGACAGGTGAGGTCTATGGCTACACCTTC; CDR3 protein: CASRTGTGEVYGYTF
V gene: TRBV2; D gene: .; J gene: TRBJ2-7; clone size: once; CDR3 DNA: TGTGCCAGCACGGGGACACTCTCCTACGAGCAGTACTTC; CDR3 protein: CASTGTLSYEQYF
V gene: TRBV9; D gene: .; J gene: TRBJ2-7; clone size: few; CDR3 DNA: TGTGCCAGCAGCCTAGGGCACCGTAACTACGAGCAGTACTTC; CDR3 protein: CASSLGHRNYEQYF
V gene: TRBV5-1; D gene: TRBD2; J gene: TRBJ2-1; clone size: once; CDR3 DNA: TGCGCCAGCACTAGGACTAGCGCGACCAGCTCCTACAATGAGCAGTTCTTC; CDR3 protein: CASTRTSATSSYNEQFF
V gene: TRBV11-2; D gene: TRBD2; J gene: TRBJ2-7; clone size: .; CDR3 DNA: TGTGCCGGCAGCTTTCAGCGGGGTGGTTCCTACGAGCAGTACTTC; CDR3 protein: CAGSFQRGGSYEQYF
V gene: TRBV4-3; D gene: .; J gene: TRBJ1-1; clone size: .; CDR3 DNA: TGCGCCAGCAGCCAAGGGGCTAACACTGAAGCTTTCTTT; CDR3 protein: CASSQGANTEAFF